This T cell receptor (beta chain) appears in the sequencing data of a study of CD4+ T cells in melanoma. Points from the study as a whole: In melanoma, neoantigen-specific CD4+ T cells reportedly differed in differentiation state.

Clones were read by immunoSEQ multiplex PCR, and TCRdb kept only the in-frame ones, dropping some. The table records 110,000 to 150,000 clones, around 90% of them present only once. CDR1 and CDR2 (germline): SGHDN, FVKESK. The CDR3 covers 17 residues. The ends were cut back, 0 bases at V and 3 bases at J, with 18 bases in the middle. Notes on this clone: Its antigen remains unknown.

The chain couples TRBV14 to TRBJ2-7; D may match TRBD1 or TRBD2 (5 bases each). This clonotype was sampled from a human donor with melanoma. CDR3 amino acids: CASSQDPTGRPRYEQYF. The CDR3 coding sequence is TGTGCCAGCAGCCAAGACCCGACGGGGCGCCCACGCTACGAGCAGTACTTC.